This is a list of T cell receptor beta chains from one sample in a study of PD-1 blockade in classical Hodgkin lymphoma. Libraries were prepared by immunoSEQ multiplex PCR; TCRdb keeps only in-frame clonotypes and omits some of them. The data contain 24,000 or so clones, just under 80% of them singletons. Sequencing was performed on peripheral blood mononuclear cells (PBMCs), taken before the second cycle of nivolumab. These receptors all stem from a human donor with classical Hodgkin lymphoma. Each CDR3 is given with its conserved first and last residue. Fields, in order: J gene, D gene, clone size, V gene, CDR3 protein, CDR3 DNA. A D gene is named only where the DNA matches it firmly. Not every row has a clone size; where given, it reads once, few, many or a size class.

TRBJ2-3	NA	NA	TRBV6-1	CASSDGGSSTDTQYF	TGTGCCAGCAGTGATGGGGGCTCTAGCACAGATACGCAGTATTTT
TRBJ2-7	NA	once	TRBV5-1	CASSLEGLSYEQYF	TGCGCCAGCAGCTTGGAGGGGCTCTCCTACGAGCAGTACTTC
TRBJ2-5	NA	NA	TRBV7-7	CASSLGSGSEETQYF	TGTGCTAGCAGCTTAGGTTCAGGGAGTGAAGAGACCCAGTACTTC
TRBJ1-6	NA	NA	TRBV5-4	CASSLGRGDNSPLHF	TGTGCCAGCAGCTTGGGCAGGGGAGATAATTCACCCCTCCACTTT
TRBJ1-1	TRBD1	NA	TRBV6-5	CASSYTDRVTEAFF	TGTGCCAGCAGTTACACGGACAGGGTTACTGAAGCTTTCTTT
TRBJ1-2	TRBD1	NA	TRBV18	CASSPFGTGQGANYGYTF	TGTGCCAGCTCACCTTTCGGCACCGGACAGGGAGCTAACTATGGCTACACCTTC
TRBJ2-1	NA	NA	TRBV11-3	CASSLRGFDSYNEQFF	TGTGCCAGCAGCTTAAGGGGCTTTGACTCCTACAATGAGCAGTTCTTC
TRBJ1-6	NA	NA	TRBV6-5	CASREGAHNSPLHF	TGTGCCAGCAGGGAGGGCGCCCATAATTCACCCCTCCACTTT
TRBJ1-1	TRBD1	few	TRBV6-1	CASSESVLSETGRFGSNTEAFF	TGTGCCAGCAGTGAAAGCGTCTTATCGGAGACAGGGCGCTTCGGCTCGAACACTGAAGCTTTCTTT
TRBJ2-5	TRBD1	NA	TRBV18	CASSPNRGETQYF	TGTGCCAGCTCACCTAACAGGGGAGAGACCCAGTACTTC
TRBJ1-2	NA	NA	TRBV7-8	CASSLVRDHGYTF	TGTGCCAGCAGCTTAGTCAGGGACCATGGCTACACCTTC
TRBJ2-6	NA	NA	TRBV6-5	CASSYGAGTGANVLTF	TGTGCCAGCAGTTATGGTGCAGGGACTGGGGCCAACGTCCTGACTTTC
TRBJ2-2	NA	NA	TRBV6-1	CASKQEVGTGELFF	TGTGCCAGCAAACAGGAGGTTGGGACCGGGGAGCTGTTTTTT
TRBJ1-5	TRBD1	NA	TRBV7-8	CASSQGTGRNQPQHF	TGTGCCAGCAGCCAAGGGACAGGACGCAATCAGCCCCAGCATTTT
TRBJ1-2	NA	NA	TRBV27	CASSLIGGYGYTF	TGTGCCAGCAGTTTAATTGGGGGGTATGGCTACACCTTC
TRBJ2-5	NA	NA	TRBV4-1	CASSQASRTQETQYF	TGCGCCAGCAGCCAAGCTTCGAGGACCCAAGAGACCCAGTACTTC
TRBJ2-3	NA	NA	TRBV11-2	CASSWEAFTDTQYF	TGTGCCAGCAGCTGGGAGGCTTTCACAGATACGCAGTATTTT
TRBJ1-6	NA	few	TRBV4-1	CASSPTVAEGRGSPLHF	TGCGCCAGCAGCCCCACCGTTGCGGAGGGAAGAGGATCACCCCTCCACTTT
TRBJ2-1	TRBD2	few	TRBV11-2	CASSLYTSANYNEQFF	TGTGCCAGCAGCCTGTACACTAGCGCGAACTACAATGAGCAGTTCTTC
TRBJ2-6	NA	NA	TRBV9	CASSGDRVTF	TGTGCCAGCAGCGGAGACAGAGTGACTTTC
TRBJ2-4	TRBD2	NA	TRBV7-2	CASSLEAGGGNIQYF	TGTGCCAGCAGCTTAGAGGCGGGGGGCGGAAACATTCAGTACTTC
TRBJ2-1	TRBD2	few	TRBV15	CATSGGGERGASSYNEQFF	TGTGCCACCAGCGGAGGAGGGGAGCGGGGGGCGAGCTCCTACAATGAGCAGTTCTTC
TRBJ2-1	NA	few	TRBV5-6	CATGTATTYNEQFF	TGTGCCACCGGGACTGCCACAACCTACAATGAGCAGTTCTTC
TRBJ2-1	NA	NA	TRBV6-1	CASSEAWGQGPEQFF	TGTGCCAGCAGTGAAGCGTGGGGTCAGGGCCCCGAGCAGTTCTTC
TRBJ2-3	TRBD2	NA	TRBV4-1	CASSQDRLGLVADTQYF	TGCGCCAGCAGCCAAGATCGGCTGGGACTAGTTGCGGATACGCAGTATTTT
TRBJ2-3	TRBD2	NA	TRBV19	CASSGGARETQYF	TGTGCCAGTAGCGGGGGGGCGAGAGAGACGCAGTATTTT
TRBJ2-1	NA	NA	TRBV11-2	CASSLGGWGAEQFF	TGTGCCAGCAGCTTAGGGGGATGGGGGGCTGAGCAGTTCTTC
TRBJ2-5	NA	NA	TRBV9	CASSVGGGQETQYF	TGTGCCAGCAGCGTAGGAGGCGGACAAGAGACCCAGTACTTC
TRBJ2-5	NA	few	TRBV5-4	CASSLKSVQETQYF	TGTGCCAGCAGCTTGAAATCGGTTCAAGAGACCCAGTACTTC
TRBJ2-5	NA	NA	TRBV15	CATSRENLETQYF	TGTGCCACCAGCAGAGAAAACCTAGAGACCCAGTACTTC
TRBJ2-2	NA	once	TRBV4-1	CASSQDVEFVGTGELFF	TGCGCCAGCAGCCAAGATGTCGAGTTTGTTGGCACCGGGGAGCTGTTTTTT
TRBJ1-1	NA	NA	TRBV20-1	CSARDFTEAFF	TGCAGTGCTAGGGACTTTACTGAAGCTTTCTTT
TRBJ2-5	NA	NA	TRBV21-1	CASSIKAGGGRKTQYF	TGTGCCAGCAGCATCAAAGCGGGGGGAGGCAGGAAGACCCAGTACTTC
TRBJ1-5	NA	NA	TRBV21-1	CASSLGQGALVLPQHF	TGTGCCAGCAGCCTCGGACAGGGGGCTCTGGTCCTACCCCAGCATTTT
TRBJ2-1	TRBD2	NA	TRBV9	CASSAGLATYNEQFF	TGTGCCAGCAGCGCCGGACTAGCGACGTACAATGAGCAGTTCTTC
TRBJ1-1	NA	NA	TRBV4-1	CASSPKIVLTNTEAFF	TGCGCCAGCAGCCCCAAGATAGTTCTCACGAACACTGAAGCTTTCTTT
TRBJ2-5	NA	NA	TRBV11-2	CASSLWIRIGWQETQYF	TGTGCCAGCAGCTTATGGATTAGGATAGGGTGGCAAGAGACCCAGTACTTC
TRBJ2-4	TRBD1	NA	TRBV6-5	CASSLGQGSRKNIQYF	TGTGCCAGCAGTTTGGGACAGGGTAGTCGCAAAAACATTCAGTACTTC
TRBJ1-1	TRBD1	few	TRBV19	CASKGQGAYYSFGAFF	TGTGCCAGTAAGGGGCAGGGGGCGTATTATTCCTTCGGAGCTTTCTTT
TRBJ2-2	NA	NA	TRBV7-9	CASSPQGRTGELFF	TGTGCCAGCAGCCCCCAGGGGAGGACCGGGGAGCTGTTTTTC
TRBJ1-1	NA	NA	TRBV5-4	CASSLDLGRTEAFF	TGTGCCAGCAGCTTGGACCTGGGGAGGACTGAAGCTTTCTTT
TRBJ1-4	TRBD1	NA	TRBV9	CASSRRTGMGEKLFF	TGTGCCAGCAGCAGACGGACAGGGATGGGTGAAAAACTGTTTTTT
TRBJ1-1	NA	few	TRBV19	CASSGRRGYHTEAFF	TGTGCCTCCTCGGGTCGAAGGGGATATCATACTGAAGCTTTCTTT
TRBJ2-5	TRBD2	NA	TRBV30	CAWSVGSGDQETQYF	TGTGCCTGGAGTGTGGGTAGCGGGGATCAAGAGACCCAGTACTTC
TRBJ1-2	NA	NA	TRBV2	CASSDLGPYGYTF	TGTGCCAGCAGTGACCTGGGGCCCTATGGCTACACCTTC
TRBJ2-7	NA	NA	TRBV13	CASSRGATYEQYF	TGTGCCAGCAGCCGTGGAGCCACCTACGAGCAGTACTTC
TRBJ1-5	NA	NA	TRBV7-2	CASAKGRGNQPQHF	TGTGCCAGCGCGAAGGGCCGGGGGAATCAGCCCCAGCATTTT
TRBJ1-6	TRBD1	NA	TRBV27	CASYKRGQASYNSPLHF	TGTGCCAGCTACAAGAGGGGGCAGGCTAGCTATAATTCACCCCTCCACTTT
TRBJ1-2	NA	NA	TRBV5-6	CASSPFQSYGYTF	TGTGCCAGCAGCCCATTCCAGAGCTATGGCTACACCTTC
TRBJ2-1	TRBD2	NA	TRBV4-1	CASSPLRVGGITDEQFF	TGCGCCAGCAGCCCATTACGCGTCGGGGGGATTACGGATGAGCAGTTCTTC
TRBJ2-3	TRBD2	once	TRBV5-4	CASSQRGGAYSTDTQYF	TGTGCCAGCAGTCAGCGGGGGGGCGCCTATAGCACAGATACGCAGTATTTT
TRBJ1-4	NA	medium-sized	TRBV9	CASSVSGTNEKLFF	TGTGCCAGCAGCGTAAGCGGAACTAATGAAAAACTGTTTTTT
TRBJ1-2	NA	once	TRBV28	CASNERRDGYTF	TGTGCCAGCAATGAGCGGAGGGATGGCTACACCTTC
TRBJ2-3	TRBD2	NA	TRBV6-1	CASSDGASGGPTDTQYF	TGTGCCAGCAGTGACGGGGCTAGCGGGGGACCCACAGATACGCAGTATTTT
TRBJ2-5	TRBD1	NA	TRBV6-1	CASSEGRGQETQYF	TGTGCCAGCAGTGAGGGCAGGGGGCAAGAGACCCAGTACTTC
TRBJ1-4	NA	NA	TRBV6-4	CASSDSGEKLFF	TGTGCCAGCAGTGACTCTGGTGAAAAACTGTTTTTT
TRBJ2-7	TRBD2	NA	TRBV5-1	CASSIPGLGYEQYF	TGCGCCAGCAGCATACCGGGACTAGGCTACGAGCAGTACTTC
TRBJ1-2	TRBD1	NA	TRBV7-8	CASSSLQGALSGYTF	TGTGCCAGCAGCAGCCTACAGGGGGCCCTATCTGGCTACACCTTC